Here is one TCR beta chain with its context. The antigen remains undetermined. This specimen belongs to a study of post-analysis software for immune sequencing data. The CDR3 is made up of 13 amino acids. The V segment lost 7 bases and the J segment 10 bases; nucleotides outside the gene matches: 13. Study-level results: With TRBV5-6, TRBV5-1 and TRBV20-1 included, about five TRBV segments were more frequent in patients than in controls.

Presence of unique molecular identifiers characterized the TCR beta cDNA libraries. TCRdb reprocessed the PCR reads with MiXCR, giving one entry per CDR3 protein. The repertoire holds about 760,000 distinct CDR3 sequences, with just under 30% as singletons. The sample comprised blood. The rearrangement links TRBV12-3 or TRBV12-4 to TRBJ2-7; 7 bases agree with TRBD2. The receptor was derived from a girl aged 10-17 years with multiple sclerosis. The CDR3 sequence: CASTLSGTSVQYF. The DNA of the CDR3 is TGTGCCAGCACCCTGAGCGGGACCTCAGTCCAGTACTTC.